The T cell receptor (beta chain) under discussion was sequenced for a study of T cells in Graves' hyperthyroidism and ophthalmopathy. V shed 2 bases and J 3 bases; nucleotides not matched to a gene: 2. The CDR3 is 15 amino acids. Per the germline V gene, CDR1 is ENHRY and CDR2 is SYGVKD. Study outcomes and limitations: Before onset, by a median of approximately 6.2 months, the model predicted ophthalmopathy. Most thyroid clonotypes expanded above 0.001 appeared in blood too.

RNA transcripts yielded amplified TCR beta CDR3 regions. The study used the HTBI primer set for a first-round RT-PCR of the TCR CDR3. One entry per CDR3 protein, called by TCRdb with MiXCR from the multiplex PCR reads. The data hold just under 750,000 distinct CDR3 sequences, with just over 35% observed a single time. This clonotype appeared many times. Its antigen remains unknown. Graves' hyperthyroidism is called stable when ophthalmopathy does not progress within 18 months. Lactation, pregnancy, other autoimmune disease or uncontrolled infection excluded patients. Sequenced: blood. This clonotype was sampled from a woman aged 40 to 49 with Graves' hyperthyroidism. This sequence joins TRBV10-3 and TRBJ2-5; 11 nucleotides agree with TRBD2. CDR3 nucleotides: TGTGCCATCAGTGAGAAGGGACTAGCGGAAGAGACCCAGTACTTC. It encodes CAISEKGLAEETQYF.